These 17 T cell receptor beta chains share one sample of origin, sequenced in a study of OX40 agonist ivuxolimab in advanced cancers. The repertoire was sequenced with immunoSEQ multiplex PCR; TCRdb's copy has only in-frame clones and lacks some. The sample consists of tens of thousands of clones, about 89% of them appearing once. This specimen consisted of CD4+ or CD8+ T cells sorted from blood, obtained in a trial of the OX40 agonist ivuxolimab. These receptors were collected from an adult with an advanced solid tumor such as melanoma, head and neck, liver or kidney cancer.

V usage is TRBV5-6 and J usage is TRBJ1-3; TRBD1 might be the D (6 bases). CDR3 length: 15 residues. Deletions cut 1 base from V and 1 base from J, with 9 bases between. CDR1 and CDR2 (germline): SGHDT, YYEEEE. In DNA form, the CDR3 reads TGTGCCAGCAGCTTGTACAGGGTGTCTGGAAACACCATATATTTT. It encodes CASSLYRVSGNTIYF.

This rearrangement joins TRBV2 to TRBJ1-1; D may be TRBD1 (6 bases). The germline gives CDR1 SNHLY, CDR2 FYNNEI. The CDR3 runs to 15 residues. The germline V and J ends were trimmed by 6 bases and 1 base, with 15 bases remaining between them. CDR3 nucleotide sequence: TGTGCCAGCAGGCCTAGGGGGACAACGAACACTGAAGCTTTCTTT. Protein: CASRPRGTTNTEAFF.

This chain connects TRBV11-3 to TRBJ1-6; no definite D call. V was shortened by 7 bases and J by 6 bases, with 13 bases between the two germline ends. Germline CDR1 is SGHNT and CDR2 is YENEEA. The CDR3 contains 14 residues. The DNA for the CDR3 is TGTGCCAGCACCCGATTAGGCGTTAATTCACCCCTCCACTTT. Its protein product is CASTRLGVNSPLHF.

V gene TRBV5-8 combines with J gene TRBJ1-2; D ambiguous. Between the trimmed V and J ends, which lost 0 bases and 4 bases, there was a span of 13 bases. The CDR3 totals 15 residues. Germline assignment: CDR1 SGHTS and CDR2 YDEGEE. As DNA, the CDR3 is TGTGCCAGCAGCTTGGATATCTCAGGTGTCTATGGCTACACCTTC. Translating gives CASSLDISGVYGYTF.

The DNA for the CDR3 is TGTGCCAGCGGGCTAGATACGCAGTATTTT. Its protein is CASGLDTQYF. The chain links TRBV2 to TRBJ2-3; D gene ambiguous. The CDR3 is 10 amino acids. CDR1 and CDR2 from the germline V gene are SNHLY and FYNNEI. Trimming cost V 8 bases and J 5 bases, with 5 bases left between them.

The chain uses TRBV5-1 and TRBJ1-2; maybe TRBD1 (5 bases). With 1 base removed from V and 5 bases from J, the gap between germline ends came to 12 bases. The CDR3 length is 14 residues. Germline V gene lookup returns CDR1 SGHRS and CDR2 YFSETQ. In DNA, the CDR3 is TGCGCCAGCAGCTTGACCCAGGGAGGTTATGGCTACACCTTC. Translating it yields CASSLTQGGYGYTF.

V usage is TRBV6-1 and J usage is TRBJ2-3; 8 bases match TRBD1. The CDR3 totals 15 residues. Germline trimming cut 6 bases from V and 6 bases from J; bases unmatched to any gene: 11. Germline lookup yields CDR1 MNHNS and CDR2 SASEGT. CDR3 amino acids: CASRPYGQGADTQYF. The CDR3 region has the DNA TGTGCCAGCAGACCTTACGGACAGGGTGCCGATACGCAGTATTTT.

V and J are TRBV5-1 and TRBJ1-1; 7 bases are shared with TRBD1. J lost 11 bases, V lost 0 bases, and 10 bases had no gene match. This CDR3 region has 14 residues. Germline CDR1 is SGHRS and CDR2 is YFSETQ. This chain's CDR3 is CASSLVASGGFAFF. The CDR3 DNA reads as TGCGCCAGCAGCTTGGTGGCGTCAGGGGGATTTGCTTTCTTT.

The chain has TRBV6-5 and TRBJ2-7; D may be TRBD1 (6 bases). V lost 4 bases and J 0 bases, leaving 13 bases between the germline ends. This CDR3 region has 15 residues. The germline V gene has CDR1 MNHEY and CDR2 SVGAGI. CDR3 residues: CASSLSSGASYEQYF. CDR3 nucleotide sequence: TGTGCCAGCAGTTTATCCTCAGGGGCCTCCTACGAGCAGTACTTC.

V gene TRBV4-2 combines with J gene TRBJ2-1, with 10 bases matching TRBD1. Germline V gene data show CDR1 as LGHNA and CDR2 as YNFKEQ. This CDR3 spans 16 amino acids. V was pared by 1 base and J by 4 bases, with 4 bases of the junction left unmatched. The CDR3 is CASSQGGQGRYNEQFF. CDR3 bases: TGTGCCAGCAGCCAAGGGGGACAGGGGAGGTACAATGAGCAGTTCTTC.

CDR3 bases: TGTGCCAGCAGCCGAGGGACTTCAGGAGAGACCCAGTACTTC. Protein: CASSRGTSGETQYF. This sequence joins TRBV14 and TRBJ2-5, with a tentative D call TRBD2 (6 bases). CDR3 size: 14 residues. The germline V gene encodes CDR1 SGHDN and CDR2 FVKESK. The V and J ends lost 4 bases and 4 bases respectively, with 13 bases between them.

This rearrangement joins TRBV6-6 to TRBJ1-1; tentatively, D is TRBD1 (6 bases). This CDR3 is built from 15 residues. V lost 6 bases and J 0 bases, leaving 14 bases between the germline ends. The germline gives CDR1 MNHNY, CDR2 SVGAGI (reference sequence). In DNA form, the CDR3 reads TGTGCCAGCAGAACTTACAGGGAAATGAACACTGAAGCTTTCTTT. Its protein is CASRTYREMNTEAFF.

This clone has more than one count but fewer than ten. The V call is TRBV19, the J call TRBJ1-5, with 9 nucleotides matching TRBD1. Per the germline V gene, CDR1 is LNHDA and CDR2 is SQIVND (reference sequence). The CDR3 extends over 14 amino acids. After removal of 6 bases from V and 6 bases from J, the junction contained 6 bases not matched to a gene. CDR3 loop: CASRQTGGSQPQHF. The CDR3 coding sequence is TGTGCCAGTAGACAAACAGGGGGCAGTCAGCCCCAGCATTTT. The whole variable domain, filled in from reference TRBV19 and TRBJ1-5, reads DGGITQSPKYLFRKEGQNVTLSCEQNLNHDAMYWYRQDPGQGLRLIYYSQIVNDFQKGDIAEGYSVSREKKESFPLTVTSAQKNPTAFYLCASRQTGGSQPQHFGDGTRLSIL.

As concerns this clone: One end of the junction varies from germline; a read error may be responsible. CDR3: CASSPRTSTTNEQFF. Written as DNA, the CDR3 is TGTGCTAGCAGCCCGAGGACTAGCACTACCAATGAGCAGTTCTTC. This chain joins TRBV7-7 and TRBJ2-1, with 8 bases identical to TRBD2. The germline V gene encodes CDR1 SSHAT and CDR2 FNYEAQ (reference sequence). The CDR3 loop spans 15 amino acids.

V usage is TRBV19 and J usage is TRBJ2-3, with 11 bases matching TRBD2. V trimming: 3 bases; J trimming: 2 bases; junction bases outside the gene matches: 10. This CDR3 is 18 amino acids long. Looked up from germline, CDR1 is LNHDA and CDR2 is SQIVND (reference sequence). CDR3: CASSIHRGTSGLTDTQYF. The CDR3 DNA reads TGTGCCAGTAGTATTCATAGGGGGACTAGCGGACTCACAGATACGCAGTATTTT.

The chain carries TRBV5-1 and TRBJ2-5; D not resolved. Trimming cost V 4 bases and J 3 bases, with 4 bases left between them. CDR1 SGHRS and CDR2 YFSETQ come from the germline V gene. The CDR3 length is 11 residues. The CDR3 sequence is CASSIEETQYF. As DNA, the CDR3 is TGCGCCAGCAGCATAGAAGAGACCCAGTACTTC.

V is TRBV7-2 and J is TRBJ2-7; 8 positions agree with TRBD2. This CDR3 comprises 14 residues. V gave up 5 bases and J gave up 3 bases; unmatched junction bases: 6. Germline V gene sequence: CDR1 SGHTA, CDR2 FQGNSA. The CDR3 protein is CASSGGLGSYEQYF. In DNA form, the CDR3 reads TGTGCCAGCAGCGGGGGACTAGGGAGCTACGAGCAGTACTTC.